Sequencing of this T cell receptor (beta chain) was carried out in a study of CD8 T cells in Susac syndrome (dated by TCRdb to the late 2010s). Some background on the complete study: The study used repertoire sequencing to test whether antigen drove CD8+ T cell activation and differentiation in Susac syndrome. Results the study describes overall, beyond this receptor: The study acknowledged that relatively few individuals were included in the TCR sequencing and HLA analysis.

RNA was extracted using the RNeasy kit, and about 0.45 to 1 microgram was reverse transcribed with random hexamers. The immunoSEQ multiplex PCR assay, which covers 54 Vbeta and 13 Jbeta segments, was used to amplify TCR beta CDR3 regions. PCR amplification bias was corrected using a synthetic template baseline for primer optimization and computational correction. The study's own analysis went as follows. Reads were assigned to V, D and J genes according to IMGT and analyzed in immunoSEQ Analyzer, with only productive sequences retained. Clonality was computed as one minus Shannon entropy normalized by log2 of the number of productive unique sequences. For each patient and control, public and private clones were evaluated within the 100 most prevalent clones. Clones were defined as Susac-specific when absent from the healthy and MS cohorts, from about 1,100 published viral clones and from other ImmuneACCESS disease sequences. TCRdb passed the public sequencing reads through fastp at Q25 and MiXCR, retaining productive beta sequences. Rows merge per CDR3 protein into single entries with the most common DNA and genes. In this record, the V and J calls reflect TCRdb's handling and not the investigators' own analysis. Here the sample has over 150,000 distinct CDR3 sequences; nearly 95% occur a single time. The ten largest make up approximately 0.093% of the sample.

Peripheral blood CD8+ and CD4+ T cells from healthy donors, Susac syndrome patients and multiple sclerosis patients were profiled by high-throughput TCR beta sequencing. Treatment-naive patients with stable or active relapsing-remitting disease fulfilling revised McDonald criteria were used as multiple sclerosis controls. Bulk CD8+ and CD4+ T cells were purified by magnetic negative isolation, whereas CD8+ TEMRA cells were enriched by FACS. Blood was collected in EDTA tubes and processed within 24 hours, with PBMCs isolated through density gradient centrifugation. PBMCs intended for TCR sequencing were cryopreserved in liquid nitrogen and thawed later in a water bath at 37 degrees C. Purity of sorted or isolated CD4+, CD8+ and CD8+ TEMRA cells was at least 90%. Regarding this clonotype: Its antigen specificity is not known. No much larger clone exists at a distance of one base, and base qualities are not known.

The receptor was isolated from a human donor with multiple sclerosis. What was sequenced was CD4+ T cells from PBMCs.

In nucleotides, the sequence is TGCAGTGCTAGGCCTAGCCGGGGATACAATGAGCAGTTCTTC. Protein translation: CSARPSRGYNEQFF. The V and J segments used are TRBV20-1 and TRBJ2-1; TRBD2 is a possible D gene, resting on 5 matching bases. CDR1 and CDR2, looked up from the germline V gene (reference sequence), are DFQATT and SNEGSKA. From its cysteine to its phenylalanine, the CDR3 spans 14 amino acids. Here the CDR3 DNA is all that survives: 42 bases in frame from base 1. Deletion took 3 bases off V and 4 bases off J, with a span of 13 bases between the germline ends.